This T cell receptor (beta chain) emerged from a study of neurological immune-mediated disorders. TCRdb re-called the 5' RACE reads through MiXCR, storing one row per CDR3 protein. The sample contains 53,000 or so distinct CDR3 sequences, 9.5% to 15% of which appear only once. V was pared by 3 bases and J by 1 base, with 10 bases between. Germline CDR1 is DFQATT and CDR2 is SNEGSKA (reference sequence). The CDR3 has 14 residues. This clonotype was counted ten times or more. Sequenced material: PBMCs. The rearrangement joins TRBV20-1 to TRBJ2-4, with D tentatively TRBD2 (6 bases). The receptor was derived from a woman aged 60-70 years with HTLV-1-associated myelopathy (HAM/TSP). The CDR3 loop reads CSAREGEAKNIQYF. In DNA form, the CDR3 reads TGCAGTGCTAGGGAGGGTGAGGCCAAAAACATTCAGTACTTC.